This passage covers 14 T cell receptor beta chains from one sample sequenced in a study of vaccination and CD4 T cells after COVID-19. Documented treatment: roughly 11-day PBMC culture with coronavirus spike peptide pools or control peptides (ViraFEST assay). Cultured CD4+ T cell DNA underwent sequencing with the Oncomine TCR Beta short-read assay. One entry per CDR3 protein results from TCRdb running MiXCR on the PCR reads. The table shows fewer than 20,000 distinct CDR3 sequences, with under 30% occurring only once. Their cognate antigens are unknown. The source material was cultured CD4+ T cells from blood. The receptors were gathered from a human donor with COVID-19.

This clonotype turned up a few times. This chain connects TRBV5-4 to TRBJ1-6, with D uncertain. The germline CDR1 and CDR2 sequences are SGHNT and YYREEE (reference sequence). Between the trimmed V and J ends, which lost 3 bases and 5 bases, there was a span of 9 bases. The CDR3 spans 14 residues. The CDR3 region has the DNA TGTGCCAGCAGCTCGACGGTTCATAATTCACCCCTCCACTTT. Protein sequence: CASSSTVHNSPLHF.

In nucleotides, the CDR3 is TGTGCCAGCAGCCCCCTGGGTAGCGGGGGGGGAGAGACCCAGTACTTC. Its translation: CASSPLGSGGGETQYF. The chain has TRBV7-8 and TRBJ2-5, with TRBD2 identical over 11 bases. There are 16 residues in the CDR3. J was trimmed by 4 bases and V by 5 bases; bases with no gene match: 9. Germline V gene sequence: CDR1 SGHVS, CDR2 FQNEAQ. The full variable domain, its missing parts supplied by reference TRBV7-8 and TRBJ2-5, is GAGVSQSPRYKVAKRGQDVALRCDPISGHVSLFWYQQALGQGPEFLTYFQNEAQLDKSGLPSDRFFAERPEGSVSTLKIQRTQQEDSAVYLCASSPLGSGGGETQYFGPGTRLLVL.

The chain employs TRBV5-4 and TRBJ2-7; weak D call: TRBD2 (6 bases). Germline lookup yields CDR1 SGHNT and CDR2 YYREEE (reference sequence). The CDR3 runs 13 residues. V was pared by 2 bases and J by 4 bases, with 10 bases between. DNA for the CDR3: TGTGCCAGCAGCTTCCGGGGGAAGTACGAGCAGTACTTC. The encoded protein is CASSFRGKYEQYF.

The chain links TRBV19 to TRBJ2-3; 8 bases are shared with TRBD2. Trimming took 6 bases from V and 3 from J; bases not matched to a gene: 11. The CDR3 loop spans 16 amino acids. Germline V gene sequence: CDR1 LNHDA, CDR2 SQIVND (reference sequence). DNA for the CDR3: TGTGCCAGTAGCTCCCCTGGCGGGGGGAGTACAGATACGCAGTATTTT. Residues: CASSSPGGGSTDTQYF.

DNA for the CDR3: TGTGCCAGCAGCGGGACTAGCGGGGGGGCCTCGGGGTTCTTC. Translated, it gives CASSGTSGGASGFF. The chain recombines TRBV6-1 with TRBJ2-1; TRBD2 aligns across 16 bases. From germline, CDR1 is MNHNS and CDR2 SASEGT. Germline trimming cut 6 bases from V and 15 bases from J; bases unmatched to any gene: 8. This CDR3 has 14 residues.

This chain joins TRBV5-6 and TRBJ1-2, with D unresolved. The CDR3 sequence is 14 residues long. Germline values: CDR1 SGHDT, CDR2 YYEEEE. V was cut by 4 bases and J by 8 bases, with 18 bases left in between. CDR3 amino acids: CASSRLDSADGYTF. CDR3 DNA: TGTGCCAGCAGCCGACTGGACTCCGCCGACGGCTACACCTTC.

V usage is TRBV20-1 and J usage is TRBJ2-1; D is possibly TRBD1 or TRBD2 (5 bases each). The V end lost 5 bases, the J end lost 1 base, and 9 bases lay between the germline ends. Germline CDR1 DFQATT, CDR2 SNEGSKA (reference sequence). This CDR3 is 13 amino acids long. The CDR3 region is CSAGGRSYNEQFF. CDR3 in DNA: TGCAGTGCTGGGGGTAGATCCTACAATGAGCAGTTCTTC.

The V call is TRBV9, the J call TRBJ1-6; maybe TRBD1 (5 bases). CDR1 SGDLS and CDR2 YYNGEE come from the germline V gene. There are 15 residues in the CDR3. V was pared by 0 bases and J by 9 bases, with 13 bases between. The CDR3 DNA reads TGTGCCAGCAGCGTAGGTCCCGGGGGGAGTTCACCCCTCCACTTT. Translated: CASSVGPGGSSPLHF.

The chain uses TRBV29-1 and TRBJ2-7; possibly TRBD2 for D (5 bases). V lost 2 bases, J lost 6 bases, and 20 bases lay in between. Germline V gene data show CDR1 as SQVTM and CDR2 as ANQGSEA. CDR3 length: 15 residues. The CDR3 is CSVEISEGIPPEQYF. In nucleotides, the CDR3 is TGCAGCGTTGAAATAAGTGAGGGTATCCCCCCCGAGCAGTACTTC.

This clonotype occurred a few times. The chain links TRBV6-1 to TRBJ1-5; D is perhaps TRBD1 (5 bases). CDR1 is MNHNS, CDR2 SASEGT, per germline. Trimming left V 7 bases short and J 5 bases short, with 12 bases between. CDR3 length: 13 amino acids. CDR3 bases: TGTGCCAGCACCAAGGGGAGGGATCAGCCCCAGCATTTT. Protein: CASTKGRDQPQHF.

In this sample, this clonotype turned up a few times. CDR3 sequence (DNA): TGCAGTGCTAGATCCCCTGGGACGTGGGCTTTCTTT. Protein: CSARSPGTWAFF. The chain combines TRBV20-1 with TRBJ1-1, with D perhaps TRBD1 (5 bases). In germline, CDR1 is DFQATT, CDR2 SNEGSKA (reference sequence). Trimming removed 2 bases from V and 11 bases from J, with 15 bases in between. This CDR3 contains 12 residues.

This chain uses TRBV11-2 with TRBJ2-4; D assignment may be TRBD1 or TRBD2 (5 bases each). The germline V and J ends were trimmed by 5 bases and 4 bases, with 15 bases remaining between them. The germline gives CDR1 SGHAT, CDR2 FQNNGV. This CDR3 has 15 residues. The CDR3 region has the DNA TGTGCCAGCAGCCCCCTCCGGGGCCCAAAAAACATTCAGTACTTC. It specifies CASSPLRGPKNIQYF. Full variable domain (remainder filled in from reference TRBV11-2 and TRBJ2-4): EAGVAQSPRYKIIEKRQSVAFWCNPISGHATLYWYQQILGQGPKLLIQFQNNGVVDDSQLPKDRFSAERLKGVDSTLKIQPAKLEDSAVYLCASSPLRGPKNIQYFGAGTRLSVL.

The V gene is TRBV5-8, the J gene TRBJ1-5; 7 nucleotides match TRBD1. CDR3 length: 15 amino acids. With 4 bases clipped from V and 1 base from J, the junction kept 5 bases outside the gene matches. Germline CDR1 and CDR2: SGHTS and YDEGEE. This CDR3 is CASSDRVGSNQPQHF. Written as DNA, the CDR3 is TGTGCCAGCAGCGACAGGGTTGGGAGCAATCAGCCCCAGCATTTT.

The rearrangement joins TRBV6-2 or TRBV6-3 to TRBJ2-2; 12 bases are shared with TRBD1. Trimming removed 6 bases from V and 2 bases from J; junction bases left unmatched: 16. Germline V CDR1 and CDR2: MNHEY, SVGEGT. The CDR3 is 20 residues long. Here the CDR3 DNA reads TGTGCCAGCAGCCCATATAAGGGACAGGGGGCAGTTGTTAACACCGGGGAGCTGTTTTTT. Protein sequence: CASSPYKGQGAVVNTGELFF.